A selection of T cell receptor beta chains follows, all from one sample in a study of control samples from healthy donors and cancer patients. Using immunoSEQ multiplex PCR, the repertoire was profiled, and TCRdb retains in-frame clones only, with some absent. The data contain 150,000 or so clones, about 94% of them singletons. The source material was blood. All receptors come from a man aged 40-55 years in good health. The CDR3 runs from the conserved cysteine through the conserved F or W. A D gene is named only where the DNA matches it firmly. Clone size, where shown, is once, few, many, or a class for clones that have expanded.

TRBV4-1	-	TRBD2	TRBJ2-2	TGCGCCAGCAGCCAAGAAGGGAGGGAGACCGGGGAGCTGTTTTTT	CASSQEGRETGELFF
TRBV6-5	-	-	TRBJ2-1	TGTGCCAGCAGTTGGGGAAATGAGCAGTTCTTC	CASSWGNEQFF
TRBV4-3	-	-	TRBJ1-5	TGCGCCAGCAGCCATCTAGGGGTGGGTCAGCCCCAGCATTTT	CASSHLGVGQPQHF
TRBV7-8	once	-	TRBJ1-5	TGTGCCAGCAGCGGACATGGGGACATTCCACCCAGTCAGCCCCAGCATTTT	CASSGHGDIPPSQPQHF
TRBV4-1	-	TRBD1	TRBJ2-7	TGCGCCAGCAGCCCATCGGACAGGGGCTACGAGCAGTACTTC	CASSPSDRGYEQYF
TRBV10-3	-	-	TRBJ1-5	TGTGCCATCAGTGGGGGGCAGGGGCTCAATCAGCCCCAGCATTTT	CAISGGQGLNQPQHF
TRBV27	-	-	TRBJ1-2	TGTGCCAGCAGGGGCGCAGTAGCCCTCTCCTATCCTAACTATGGCTACACCTTC	CASRGAVALSYPNYGYTF
TRBV4-3	-	TRBD2	TRBJ2-7	TGCGCCAGCAGCCAAGGACTAGCGGGGGGTGAGCAGTACTTC	CASSQGLAGGEQYF
TRBV9	-	TRBD1	TRBJ1-2	TGTGCCAGCAGCGTAGATGCCGGACAGGGGGCAAGGGGCTACACCTTC	CASSVDAGQGARGYTF
TRBV19	-	-	TRBJ1-1	TGTGCCAGTAGTATTCGCAGAGACCACAACACTGAAGCTTTCTTT	CASSIRRDHNTEAFF
TRBV27	-	TRBD1	TRBJ2-1	TGTGCCAGCAGAGAGAGGGGGCAGAATGAGCAGTTCTTC	CASRERGQNEQFF
TRBV14	-	-	TRBJ1-6	TGTGCCAGCAGCCAACTACAGGTCCTAGATTCACCCCTCCACTTT	CASSQLQVLDSPLHF
TRBV2	once	-	TRBJ2-6	TGTGCCAGCAGTGAGGGGGCCAACGTCCTGACTTTC	CASSEGANVLTF
TRBV6-5	once	-	TRBJ1-3	TGTGCCAGCAGTTCGGCCCTCGACTCTGGAAACACCATATATTTT	CASSSALDSGNTIYF
TRBV2	-	-	TRBJ1-6	TGTGCCAGCCGCGTAAGGGGAGAGGGGTCACCCCTCCACTTT	CASRVRGEGSPLHF
TRBV27	-	TRBD2	TRBJ2-2	TGTGCCAGCAGTAACGGGGGGGCTCGGACCGGGGAGCTGTTTTTT	CASSNGGARTGELFF
TRBV7-9	-	-	TRBJ2-7	TGTGCCAGCAGCTTATCAACCTACGAGCAGTACTTC	CASSLSTYEQYF
TRBV6-5	-	-	TRBJ1-5	TGTGCCAGCAGGAGATCGAGGCGGCAGGCCCAGCCCCAGCATTTT	CASRRSRRQAQPQHF
TRBV19	-	TRBD2	TRBJ2-5	TGTGCCAGTAGTATTAAGACCGGACTAGCGGGGGAGACCCAGTACTTC	CASSIKTGLAGETQYF
TRBV28	-	-	TRBJ1-1	TGTGCCAGCACCCCCCCAGTATCGAACACTGAAGCTTTCTTT	CASTPPVSNTEAFF
TRBV12-5	-	-	TRBJ2-7	TGTGCTAGTGGTTTGGGGGGTGGGGAGCAGTACTTC	CASGLGGGEQYF
TRBV12-5	-	TRBD1	TRBJ1-1	TGTGCTAGTGCCTCGACAGGGTGGAACACTGAAGCTTTCTTT	CASASTGWNTEAFF
TRBV2	-	-	TRBJ1-2	TGTGCCAGCAGTTTCCTTACTGAATATGGCTACACCTTC	CASSFLTEYGYTF